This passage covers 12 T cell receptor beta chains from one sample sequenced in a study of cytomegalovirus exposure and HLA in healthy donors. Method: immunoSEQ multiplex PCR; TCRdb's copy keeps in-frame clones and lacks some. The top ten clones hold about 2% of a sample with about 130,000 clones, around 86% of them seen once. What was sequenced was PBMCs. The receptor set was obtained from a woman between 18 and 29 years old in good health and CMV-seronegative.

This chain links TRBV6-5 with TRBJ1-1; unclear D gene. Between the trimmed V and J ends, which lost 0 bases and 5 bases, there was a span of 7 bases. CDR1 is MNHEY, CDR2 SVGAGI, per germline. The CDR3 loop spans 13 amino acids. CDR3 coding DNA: TGTGCCAGCAGTTACTCTGCGCGAACTGAAGCTTTCTTT. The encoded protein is CASSYSARTEAFF.

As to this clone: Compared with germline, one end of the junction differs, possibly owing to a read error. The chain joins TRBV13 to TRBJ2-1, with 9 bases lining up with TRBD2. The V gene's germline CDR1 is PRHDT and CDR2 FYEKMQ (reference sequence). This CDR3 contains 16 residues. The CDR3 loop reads CACRLSRLAVYNEQFF. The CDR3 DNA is TGTGCCTGCAGACTCTCCCGACTAGCGGTCTACAATGAGCAGTTCTTC.

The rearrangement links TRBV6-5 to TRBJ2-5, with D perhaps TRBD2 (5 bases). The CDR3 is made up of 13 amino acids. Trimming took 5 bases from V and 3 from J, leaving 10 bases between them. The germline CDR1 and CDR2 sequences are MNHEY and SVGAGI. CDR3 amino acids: CASSTPGEETQYF. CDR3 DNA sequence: TGTGCCAGCAGTACCCCCGGGGAAGAGACCCAGTACTTC.

The CDR3 DNA reads TGTGCCAGCAGCTTAGGCAAGCGAAAGCGGACCTACGAGCAGTACTTC. Translated, it gives CASSLGKRKRTYEQYF. The rearrangement links TRBV7-2 to TRBJ2-7; a weak D match, TRBD2 (5 bases). The CDR3 covers 16 residues. Trimming stripped 1 base from V and 2 bases from J, with 15 bases between. CDR1 is SGHTA and CDR2 is FQGNSA in the germline V gene.

CDR3 in amino acids: CASSFSAQGYEQYF. CDR3 sequence (DNA): TGTGCCAGCAGCTTCTCCGCCCAGGGTTACGAGCAGTACTTC. V gene TRBV5-5 combines with J gene TRBJ2-7; tentative D call: TRBD1 (5 bases). Germline V gives CDR1 SGHKS, CDR2 YYEKEE (reference sequence). The CDR3 is made up of 14 amino acids. Between the trimmed V and J ends, which lost 2 bases and 4 bases, there was a span of 13 bases.

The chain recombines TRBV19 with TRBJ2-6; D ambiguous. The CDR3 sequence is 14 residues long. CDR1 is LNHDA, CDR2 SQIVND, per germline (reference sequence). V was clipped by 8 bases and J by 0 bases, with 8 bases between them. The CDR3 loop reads CASAEYSGANVLTF. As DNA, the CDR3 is TGTGCCAGTGCGGAGTACTCTGGGGCCAACGTCCTGACTTTC.

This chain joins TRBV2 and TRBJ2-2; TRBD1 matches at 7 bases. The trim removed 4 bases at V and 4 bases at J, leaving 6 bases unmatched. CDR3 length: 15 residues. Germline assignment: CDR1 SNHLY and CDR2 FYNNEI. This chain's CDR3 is CASSGRAGGTGELFF. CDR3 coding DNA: TGTGCCAGCAGTGGGCGAGCAGGGGGCACCGGGGAGCTGTTTTTT.

In nucleotides, the CDR3 is TGCGCCAGCAGACCCGACGAAAGCGGGAGCGGTGGCACCGGGGAGCTGTTTTTT. Translating it yields CASRPDESGSGGTGELFF. The V and J genes are TRBV5-1 and TRBJ2-2, with 8 bases lining up with TRBD2. This CDR3 region has 18 residues. Losses at the gene ends were 5 bases for V and 4 bases for J; bases not matched to a gene: 16. Germline loops: CDR1 SGHRS, CDR2 YFSETQ.

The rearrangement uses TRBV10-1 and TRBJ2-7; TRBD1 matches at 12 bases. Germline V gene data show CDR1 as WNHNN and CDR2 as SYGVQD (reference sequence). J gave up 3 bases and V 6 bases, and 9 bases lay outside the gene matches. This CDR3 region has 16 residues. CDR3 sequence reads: CASSYARDRGLYEQYF. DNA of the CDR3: TGCGCCAGCAGCTATGCCCGGGACAGGGGGCTCTACGAGCAGTACTTC.

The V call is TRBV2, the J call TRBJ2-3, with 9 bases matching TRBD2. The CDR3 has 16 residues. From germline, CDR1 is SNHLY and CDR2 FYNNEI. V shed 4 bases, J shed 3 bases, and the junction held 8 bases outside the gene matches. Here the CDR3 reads CASSGPETSGTDTQYF. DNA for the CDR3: TGTGCCAGCAGTGGGCCGGAGACTAGCGGAACAGATACGCAGTATTTT. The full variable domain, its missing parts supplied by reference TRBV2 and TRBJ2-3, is EPEVTQTPSHQVTQMGQEVILRCVPISNHLYFYWYRQILGQKVEFLVSFYNNEISEKSEIFDDQFSVERPDGSNFTLKIRSTKLEDSAMYFCASSGPETSGTDTQYFGPGTRLTVL.

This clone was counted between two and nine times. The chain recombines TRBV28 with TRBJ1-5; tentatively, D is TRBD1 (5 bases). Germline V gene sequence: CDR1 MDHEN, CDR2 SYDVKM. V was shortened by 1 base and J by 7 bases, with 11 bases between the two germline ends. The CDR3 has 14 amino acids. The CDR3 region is CASSLFPKGQPQHF. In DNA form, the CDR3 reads TGTGCCAGCAGTTTATTTCCGAAGGGGCAGCCCCAGCATTTT.

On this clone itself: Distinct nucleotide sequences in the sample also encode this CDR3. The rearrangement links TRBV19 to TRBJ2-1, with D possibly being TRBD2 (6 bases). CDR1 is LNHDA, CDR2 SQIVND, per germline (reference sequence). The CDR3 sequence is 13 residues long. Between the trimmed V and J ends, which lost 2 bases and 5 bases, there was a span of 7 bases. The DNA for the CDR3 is TGTGCCAGTAGTATAACTAGCCACAATGAGCAGTTCTTC. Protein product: CASSITSHNEQFF.